This is a list of T cell receptor beta chains from one sample in a study of cytomegalovirus exposure and HLA in healthy donors. Assay used: immunoSEQ multiplex PCR; TCRdb lists only in-frame clones, some missing. Of 250,000 to 300,000 clones listed, approximately 83% are singletons. The sample taken for sequencing was PBMCs. Receptors were obtained from a woman under 30 in good health and CMV-seronegative. Both conserved end residues are trimmed from each CDR3.

J gene | V gene | CDR3 protein
TRBJ2-1 | TRBV11-2 | ASSGRTGRDEQF
TRBJ2-3 | TRBV10-3 | AVGTSGRIDTQY
TRBJ1-2 | TRBV27 | ASSSRQGGGYT
TRBJ2-1 | TRBV5-4 | ASSEDRGTYNEQF
TRBJ1-6 | TRBV6-5 | ASRQSSYNSPLH
TRBJ1-4 | TRBV6-6 | ASSATGGLEKLF
TRBJ2-7 | TRBV10-1 | ASSDWVRGEQY
TRBJ2-7 | TRBV4-1 | ASSQDWRAEQY
TRBJ1-1 | TRBV10-3 | AISIGQGARNTEAF
TRBJ2-7 | TRBV10-3 | AISGLAGGGTYEQY
TRBJ1-1 | TRBV29-1 | SVEDLANTEAF
TRBJ2-1 | TRBV7-3 | ASSSWPTSGYNEQF
TRBJ2-7 | TRBV5-4 | ASSLGQEYEQY
TRBJ2-7 | TRBV18 | ASTSGGAGYEQY
TRBJ2-7 | TRBV7-2 | ASSWPTRAVYEQY
TRBJ1-1 | TRBV6-5 | ASSPGGTEAF
TRBJ1-2 | TRBV9 | ASSSEPGSRGYT
TRBJ1-2 | TRBV28 | ASSFSRVRGYT
TRBJ2-7 | TRBV4-1 | ASSHDHQGTSGRYEQY
TRBJ2-7 | TRBV30 | AWSVPGAAYEQY
TRBJ2-7 | TRBV6-5 | ASSYTRNYEQY
TRBJ2-7 | TRBV11-3 | ASSRTEQY
TRBJ2-3 | TRBV11-3 | ASSPPLDTQY
TRBJ2-5 | TRBV18 | ASSPRSGPGQETQY
TRBJ2-2 | TRBV5-4 | ASSGGGLAGGELF
TRBJ2-1 | TRBV10-3 | AILWDSYNEQF
TRBJ2-7 | TRBV18 | ASSPNRDSEHEQY
TRBJ1-2 | TRBV7-8 | ASSPQTDRSYT
TRBJ1-2 | TRBV4-1 | ASSGRGRGYGYT
TRBJ2-7 | TRBV7-9 | ASSPPAVGTLSYEQY
TRBJ1-2 | TRBV6-6 | ASSYSRYGYT
TRBJ1-5 | TRBV6-1 | ASSASRGNQPQH
TRBJ2-7 | TRBV5-1 | ASTPDGEGYEQY
TRBJ2-7 | TRBV7-8 | ASSDDRSSVMEQY
TRBJ1-2 | TRBV5-1 | ASSFVRANYGYT
TRBJ2-7 | TRBV4-3 | ASSQARAYEQY
TRBJ1-2 | TRBV2 | ASSVLAGSNGYT
TRBJ2-5 | TRBV6-5 | ASSYLQGAGETQY
TRBJ2-7 | TRBV4-1 | ASSQDITGRQY
TRBJ1-2 | TRBV27 | ASSLSAGSMRESYGYT
TRBJ2-3 | TRBV27 | ASSLIEPTSTDTQY
TRBJ2-7 | TRBV19 | ASSIGRGSYEQY
TRBJ1-1 | TRBV30 | AWSATEAF
TRBJ2-3 | TRBV27 | ASSFWRGTDTQY
TRBJ2-1 | TRBV7-7 | ASSASGGNNEQF
TRBJ2-3 | TRBV15 | ATSRGYSGGTDTQY
TRBJ2-7 | TRBV14 | ASSQTGQGAYEQY
TRBJ2-2 | TRBV19 | ASSPRQGVTGELF
TRBJ2-7 | TRBV29-1 | SVPRLAGGHPEQY
TRBJ2-5 | TRBV2 | ASREEGLAEAETQY
TRBJ1-2 | TRBV27 | ASSSRPGQRLHYGYT
TRBJ2-1 | TRBV7-9 | ASSLGSGSYNEQF
TRBJ2-7 | TRBV7-6 | ASSSGTGGFYEQY
TRBJ2-7 | TRBV27 | ASHGRGVLSYEQY
TRBJ1-1 | TRBV7-2 | ASQGGSTEAF
TRBJ1-1 | TRBV2 | ASSEGSWNTEAF
TRBJ1-4 | TRBV5-4 | ASSLGREKLF
TRBJ1-3 | TRBV5-1 | ASSLDGSSGNTIY
TRBJ1-1 | TRBV4-1 | ASSRTGFTEAF
TRBJ2-2 | TRBV19 | ASRTRRDSGTGELF